This is a list of T cell receptor beta chains from one sample in a study of T cell repertoires in cytomegalovirus infection. TCRdb redid the calling of the reads with MiXCR, one entry per CDR3 protein. The repertoire holds hundreds of thousands of distinct CDR3 sequences, with 35% to 45% as singletons. Sequencing input: PBMCs. The receptors here all came from a human donor in good health (CMV status not recorded). Some clones in this sample may be carry-over from other donors' samples. Each CDR3 is given with its conserved first and last residue. A D gene is named only where the DNA matches it firmly. Size is stated for part of the rows, as once, few or many counts, or as a class when the clone is expanded.

J,size,length,V,D,CDR3,DNA
TRBJ1-6,many,18,TRBV7-8,TRBD1,CASSLNPSYRGYNSPLHF,TGTGCCAGCAGCTTAAACCCCTCCTACAGGGGCTATAATTCACCCCTCCACTTT
TRBJ2-7,few,14,TRBV4-1,-,CASSQGPLVSGQYF,TGCGCCAGCAGCCAAGGACCCCTGGTGAGCGGTCAATACTTC
TRBJ1-1,many,17,TRBV6-5,-,CASSYSRRRWGDTEAFF,TGTGCCAGCAGTTACTCGAGACGACGTTGGGGTGACACTGAAGCTTTCTTT
TRBJ2-6,few,18,TRBV15,-,CATSRDLEHFSGANVLTF,TGTGCCACCAGCAGAGATCTGGAGCACTTCTCTGGGGCCAACGTCCTGACTTTC
TRBJ1-4,many,14,TRBV7-2,-,CASSLGGAREKLFF,TGTGCCAGCAGCTTAGGTGGGGCCCGAGAAAAACTGTTTTTT
TRBJ2-7,-,16,TRBV19,TRBD1,CASSPRTGVSSYEQYF,TGTGCCAGTAGCCCCAGGACAGGCGTAAGCTCCTACGAGCAGTACTTC
TRBJ1-4,-,15,TRBV6-1,-,CASIPRVSSNEKLFF,TGTGCCAGCATTCCGCGGGTCTCGTCTAATGAAAAACTGTTTTTT
TRBJ2-1,few,17,TRBV6-5,-,CASSSRFRGYSYNEQFF,TGTGCCAGCAGTTCCCGTTTTCGAGGGTACTCCTACAATGAGCAGTTCTTC
TRBJ2-7,many,14,TRBV7-2,-,CASNPGRSSYEQYF,TGTGCCAGCAACCCGGGACGTAGCTCCTACGAGCAGTACTTC
TRBJ2-3,-,16,TRBV7-2,-,CASSLAAPSGTDTQYF,TGTGCCAGCAGCTTAGCGGCCCCTTCGGGCACAGATACGCAGTATTTT
TRBJ2-3,-,17,TRBV10-3,TRBD1,CAISGTGGGMGTDTQYF,TGTGCCATCAGTGGGACAGGGGGCGGCATGGGCACAGATACGCAGTATTTT
TRBJ1-2,-,15,TRBV7-2,-,CASSLVAGIPYGYTF,TGTGCCAGCAGCTTAGTAGCGGGAATTCCCTATGGCTACACCTTC
TRBJ1-1,-,16,TRBV11-1,TRBD1,CASSRGQGVMNTEAFF,TGTGCCAGCAGCCGTGGACAGGGAGTCATGAACACTGAAGCTTTCTTT
TRBJ2-5,-,14,TRBV3-1,-,CASSQNGNQETQYF,TGTGCCAGCAGCCAAAACGGGAATCAAGAGACCCAGTACTTC
TRBJ1-4,-,18,TRBV28,-,CASSFKTEGEATNEKLFF,TGTGCCAGCAGTTTTAAAACAGAAGGAGAGGCAACTAATGAAAAACTGTTTTTT
TRBJ1-2,-,13,TRBV6-6,-,CASSTAGVDGYTF,TGTGCCAGCAGTACGGCAGGGGTGGACGGCTACACCTTC
TRBJ2-1,few,18,TRBV28,-,CASSFPNIRDSSYNEQFF,TGTGCCAGCAGTTTCCCAAACATCAGGGATAGCTCCTACAATGAGCAGTTCTTC
TRBJ1-4,-,14,TRBV20-1,TRBD1,CSARSPGGGEKLFF,TGCAGTGCTAGATCCCCAGGGGGTGGTGAAAAACTGTTTTTT